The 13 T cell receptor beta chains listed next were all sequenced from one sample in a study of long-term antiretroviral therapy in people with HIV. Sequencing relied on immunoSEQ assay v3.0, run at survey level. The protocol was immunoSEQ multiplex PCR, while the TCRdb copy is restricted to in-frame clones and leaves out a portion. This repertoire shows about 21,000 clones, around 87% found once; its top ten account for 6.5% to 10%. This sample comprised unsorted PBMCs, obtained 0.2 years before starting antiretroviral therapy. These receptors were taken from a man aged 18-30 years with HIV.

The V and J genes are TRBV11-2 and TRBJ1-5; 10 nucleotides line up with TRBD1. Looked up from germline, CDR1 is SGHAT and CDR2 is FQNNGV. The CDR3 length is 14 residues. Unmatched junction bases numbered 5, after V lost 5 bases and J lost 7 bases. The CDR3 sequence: CASSRTGGRQPQHF. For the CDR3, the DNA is TGTGCCAGCAGCCGGACAGGGGGTAGGCAGCCCCAGCATTTT.

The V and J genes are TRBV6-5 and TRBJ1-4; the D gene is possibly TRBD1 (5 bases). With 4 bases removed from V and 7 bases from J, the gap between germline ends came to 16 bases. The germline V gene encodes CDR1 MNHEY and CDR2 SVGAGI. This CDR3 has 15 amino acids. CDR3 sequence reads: CASSFGGRYGEKLFF. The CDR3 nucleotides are TGTGCCAGCAGTTTCGGGGGGAGATACGGTGAAAAACTGTTTTTT.

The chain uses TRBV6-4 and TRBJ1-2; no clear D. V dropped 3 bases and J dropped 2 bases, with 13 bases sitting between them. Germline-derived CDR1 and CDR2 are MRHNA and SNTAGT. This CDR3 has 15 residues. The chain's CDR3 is CASSEGGGENYGYTF. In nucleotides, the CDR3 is TGTGCCAGCAGTGAGGGAGGCGGGGAGAACTATGGCTACACCTTC.

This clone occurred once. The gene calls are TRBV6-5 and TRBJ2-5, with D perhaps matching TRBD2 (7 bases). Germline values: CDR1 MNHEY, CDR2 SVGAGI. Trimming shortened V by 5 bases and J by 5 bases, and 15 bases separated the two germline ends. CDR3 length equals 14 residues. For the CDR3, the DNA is TGTGCCAGCAGTGAATGGGGGGGCGCGGAGACCCAGTACTTC. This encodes CASSEWGGAETQYF.

The CDR3 bases are TGCGCCAGCAGCTTGGGGGCCCGGGGGAATACGCAGTATTTT. It encodes CASSLGARGNTQYF. The V and J genes are TRBV5-1 and TRBJ2-3; D may be TRBD2 (6 bases). The CDR3 consists of 14 residues. V was clipped by 0 bases and J by 7 bases, with 12 bases between them. Germline lookup yields CDR1 SGHRS and CDR2 YFSETQ.

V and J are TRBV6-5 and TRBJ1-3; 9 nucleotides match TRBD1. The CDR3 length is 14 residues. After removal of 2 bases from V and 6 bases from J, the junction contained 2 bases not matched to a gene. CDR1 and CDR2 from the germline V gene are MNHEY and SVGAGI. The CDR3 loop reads CASSYGQGLNTIYF. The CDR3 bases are TGTGCCAGCAGTTACGGACAGGGGCTAAACACCATATATTTT.

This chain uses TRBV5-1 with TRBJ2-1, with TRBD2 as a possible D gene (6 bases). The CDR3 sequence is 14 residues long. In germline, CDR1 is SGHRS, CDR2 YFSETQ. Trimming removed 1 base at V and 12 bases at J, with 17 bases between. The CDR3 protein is CASSLTRESPRQFF. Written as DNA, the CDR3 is TGCGCCAGCAGCTTGACCCGGGAGTCTCCTAGGCAGTTCTTC.

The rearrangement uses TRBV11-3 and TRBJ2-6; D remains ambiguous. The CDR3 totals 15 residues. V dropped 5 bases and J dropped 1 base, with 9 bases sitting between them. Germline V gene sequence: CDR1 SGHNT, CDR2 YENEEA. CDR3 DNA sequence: TGTGCCAGCAGCCGAGGTGGGTCTGGGGCCAACGTCCTGACTTTC. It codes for CASSRGGSGANVLTF.

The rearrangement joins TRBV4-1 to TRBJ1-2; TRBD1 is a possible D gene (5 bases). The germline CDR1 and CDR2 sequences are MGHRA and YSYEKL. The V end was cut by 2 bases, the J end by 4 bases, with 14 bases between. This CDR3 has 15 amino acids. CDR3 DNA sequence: TGCGCCAGCAGCCAACTTTCGGGGCAGGTCTATGGCTACACCTTC. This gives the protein CASSQLSGQVYGYTF.

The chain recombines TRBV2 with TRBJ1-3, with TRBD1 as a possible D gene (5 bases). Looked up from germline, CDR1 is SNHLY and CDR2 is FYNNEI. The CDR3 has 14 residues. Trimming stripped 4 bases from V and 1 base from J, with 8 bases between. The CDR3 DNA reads TGTGCCAGCAGTGTTCAGGGTTCTGGAAACACCATATATTTT. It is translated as CASSVQGSGNTIYF. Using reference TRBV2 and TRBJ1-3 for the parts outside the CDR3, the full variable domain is EPEVTQTPSHQVTQMGQEVILRCVPISNHLYFYWYRQILGQKVEFLVSFYNNEISEKSEIFDDQFSVERPDGSNFTLKIRSTKLEDSAMYFCASSVQGSGNTIYFGEGSWLTVV.

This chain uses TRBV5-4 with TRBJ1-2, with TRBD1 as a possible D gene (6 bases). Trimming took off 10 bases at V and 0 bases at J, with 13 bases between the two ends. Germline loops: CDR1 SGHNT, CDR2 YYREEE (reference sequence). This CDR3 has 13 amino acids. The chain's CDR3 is CAVPGHSNYGYTF. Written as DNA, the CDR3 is TGTGCCGTTCCGGGACACTCTAACTATGGCTACACCTTC.

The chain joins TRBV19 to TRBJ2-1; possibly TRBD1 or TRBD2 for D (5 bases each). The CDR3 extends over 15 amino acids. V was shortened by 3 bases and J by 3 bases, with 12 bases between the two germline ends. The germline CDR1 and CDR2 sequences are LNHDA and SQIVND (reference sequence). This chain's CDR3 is CASSIQGADYNEQFF. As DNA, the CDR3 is TGTGCCAGTAGTATTCAGGGAGCCGACTACAATGAGCAGTTCTTC. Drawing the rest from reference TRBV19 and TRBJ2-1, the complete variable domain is DGGITQSPKYLFRKEGQNVTLSCEQNLNHDAMYWYRQDPGQGLRLIYYSQIVNDFQKGDIAEGYSVSREKKESFPLTVTSAQKNPTAFYLCASSIQGADYNEQFFGPGTRLTVL.

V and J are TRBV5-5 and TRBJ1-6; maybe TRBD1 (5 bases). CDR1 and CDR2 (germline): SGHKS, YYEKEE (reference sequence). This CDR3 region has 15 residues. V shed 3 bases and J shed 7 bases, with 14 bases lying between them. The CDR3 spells CASSSQGDWNSPLHF. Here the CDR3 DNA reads TGTGCCAGCAGCTCCCAGGGAGATTGGAATTCACCCCTCCACTTT.